These T cell receptor beta chains were read from a single sample in a study of T-cell reconstitution after alpha-beta-depleted transplantation in children. Using its own MiXCR run on the PCR reads, TCRdb lists one record per CDR3 protein. The sample shows nearly 250,000 distinct CDR3 sequences, around 8% of them seen only once. Sequenced here: PBMCs, mostly from graft donor cells, sampled 180 days after TCRalphabeta/CD19-depleted stem cell transplant. The receptors were gathered from a male patient aged 5 to 17 who had a stem cell transplant for acute lymphoblastic leukemia, so the T cells may come from the graft donor. Each CDR3 is given with its conserved first and last residue. A D gene is named only where the DNA matches it firmly. The size entry is marked missing in some rows and otherwise reads once, few, many or a size class.

abundance: many; j_gene: TRBJ2-7; d_gene: .; v_gene: TRBV20-1; CDR3nt: TGCAGTGCTAGGCGGACAGCCTACGAGCAGTACTTC; CDR3aa: CSARRTAYEQYF
abundance: many; j_gene: TRBJ2-1; d_gene: .; v_gene: TRBV5-6; CDR3nt: TGTGCCGGAGCCTGGGGGGGCGGCCATGAGCAGTTCTTC; CDR3aa: CAGAWGGGHEQFF
abundance: many; j_gene: TRBJ2-7; d_gene: TRBD2; v_gene: TRBV3-1; CDR3nt: TGTGCCAGCAGCTCCGGGAGGGGCGAGCAGTACTTC; CDR3aa: CASSSGRGEQYF
abundance: many; j_gene: TRBJ1-2; d_gene: TRBD1; v_gene: TRBV28; CDR3nt: TGTGCCAGCAGTTTATCCCCCGGGACAGGGAACTATGGCTACACCTTC; CDR3aa: CASSLSPGTGNYGYTF
abundance: once; j_gene: TRBJ2-3; d_gene: TRBD2; v_gene: TRBV20-1; CDR3nt: TGCAGTGCTAGAGATAGGAGCGGGGCGCGACTAAGCACAGATACGCAGTATTTT; CDR3aa: CSARDRSGARLSTDTQYF
abundance: many; j_gene: TRBJ2-7; d_gene: .; v_gene: TRBV4-1; CDR3nt: TGCGCCAGCAGCCAAGAGGCCTCGGGACTGCCTTCCTACGAGCAGTACTTC; CDR3aa: CASSQEASGLPSYEQYF
abundance: many; j_gene: TRBJ1-2; d_gene: .; v_gene: TRBV4-3; CDR3nt: TGCGCCAGCAGCCAAGAAGGATCAGCGAGAGGGTTTTATGGCTACACCTTC; CDR3aa: CASSQEGSARGFYGYTF
abundance: many; j_gene: TRBJ1-1; d_gene: .; v_gene: TRBV27; CDR3nt: TGTGCCAGCAGTTTATCGGGGGGTTACACTGAAGCTTTCTTT; CDR3aa: CASSLSGGYTEAFF
abundance: many; j_gene: TRBJ2-3; d_gene: TRBD1; v_gene: TRBV18; CDR3nt: TGTGCCAGCTCACCACCGGGGGACAGGGCAGATACGCAGTATTTT; CDR3aa: CASSPPGDRADTQYF
abundance: many; j_gene: TRBJ1-1; d_gene: TRBD1; v_gene: TRBV3-1; CDR3nt: TGTGCCAGCAGCCCGCGGACAGGCCCGAACACTGAAGCTTTCTTT; CDR3aa: CASSPRTGPNTEAFF
abundance: many; j_gene: TRBJ1-1; d_gene: .; v_gene: TRBV12-3/TRBV12-4; CDR3nt: TGTGCCAGCAGAAAAACAGGGACTACGAACACTGAAGCTTTCTTT; CDR3aa: CASRKTGTTNTEAFF
abundance: once; j_gene: TRBJ1-5; d_gene: TRBD1; v_gene: TRBV23-1; CDR3nt: TGCGCCAGCAGCAGGGGACAGGTTCAAGATCAGCCCCAGCATTTT; CDR3aa: CASSRGQVQDQPQHF
abundance: many; j_gene: TRBJ1-1; d_gene: .; v_gene: TRBV7-2; CDR3nt: TGTGCCAGCAGCCCCCGGCAACATGAAGCTTTCTTT; CDR3aa: CASSPRQHEAFF
abundance: many; j_gene: TRBJ2-7; d_gene: .; v_gene: TRBV20-1; CDR3nt: TGCAGTGCTAGAGTAGGCAGGGGCCCCTACGAGCAGTACTTC; CDR3aa: CSARVGRGPYEQYF
abundance: many; j_gene: TRBJ2-3; d_gene: .; v_gene: TRBV12-3/TRBV12-4; CDR3nt: TGTGCCAGCAGTGGTGTTAGGAGTTCCGCACCAGATACGCAGTATTTT; CDR3aa: CASSGVRSSAPDTQYF
abundance: many; j_gene: TRBJ2-2; d_gene: TRBD2; v_gene: TRBV10-3; CDR3nt: TGTGCCATCAGTAGCCTAGCGGGAGGGCTCGCCGGCGGGGAGCTGTTTTTT; CDR3aa: CAISSLAGGLAGGELFF
abundance: many; j_gene: TRBJ2-5; d_gene: TRBD1; v_gene: TRBV6-1; CDR3nt: TGTGCCAGCAGTACAAGGACAGGGAAAGAGACCCAGTACTTC; CDR3aa: CASSTRTGKETQYF
abundance: many; j_gene: TRBJ2-5; d_gene: .; v_gene: TRBV7-9; CDR3nt: TGTGCCAGCAGCGTACAGGAGGGGACCCAGTACTTC; CDR3aa: CASSVQEGTQYF
abundance: many; j_gene: TRBJ2-2; d_gene: TRBD2; v_gene: TRBV25-1; CDR3nt: TGTGCCAGCAGTCCTGGGACTAATTCGAACACCGGGGAGCTGTTTTTT; CDR3aa: CASSPGTNSNTGELFF
abundance: many; j_gene: TRBJ1-5; d_gene: .; v_gene: TRBV28; CDR3nt: TGTGCCAGCAGTTTGGGGCAGCCGAATCAGCCCCAGCATTTT; CDR3aa: CASSLGQPNQPQHF
abundance: many; j_gene: TRBJ2-5; d_gene: .; v_gene: TRBV15; CDR3nt: TGTGCCACCAGCAGAGATATGGCTGAAAAGACCCAGTACTTC; CDR3aa: CATSRDMAEKTQYF
abundance: .; j_gene: TRBJ2-7; d_gene: TRBD2; v_gene: TRBV12-3/TRBV12-4; CDR3nt: TGTGCCAGCAGTTTATGGGGGGGTAAGCAGTACTTC; CDR3aa: CASSLWGGKQYF
abundance: .; j_gene: TRBJ1-2; d_gene: TRBD1; v_gene: TRBV25-1; CDR3nt: TGTGCCAGCAGTGAATTTGGGACAGACTATGGCTACACCTTC; CDR3aa: CASSEFGTDYGYTF
abundance: many; j_gene: TRBJ2-7; d_gene: .; v_gene: TRBV12-3/TRBV12-4; CDR3nt: TGTGCCAGCAGTTTACCGGTTGGAGGGTCGAGTCACGAGCAGTACTTC; CDR3aa: CASSLPVGGSSHEQYF
abundance: many; j_gene: TRBJ2-3; d_gene: .; v_gene: TRBV7-2; CDR3nt: TGTGCCAGCAGTTTAGTGGATACGCAGTATTTT; CDR3aa: CASSLVDTQYF
abundance: few; j_gene: TRBJ1-2; d_gene: .; v_gene: TRBV20-1; CDR3nt: TGCAGTGCTAGGGGGGGGCTCTATGGCTACACCTTC; CDR3aa: CSARGGLYGYTF
abundance: many; j_gene: TRBJ1-3; d_gene: .; v_gene: TRBV10-3; CDR3nt: TGTGCCATCAGTGATTGGGTGGGAGGCTCTGGAAACACCATATATTTT; CDR3aa: CAISDWVGGSGNTIYF
abundance: many; j_gene: TRBJ2-7; d_gene: .; v_gene: TRBV25-1; CDR3nt: TGTGCCAGCACGGCCGGGGCCTACGAGCAGTACTTC; CDR3aa: CASTAGAYEQYF
abundance: many; j_gene: TRBJ1-2; d_gene: .; v_gene: TRBV7-2; CDR3nt: TGTGCCAGCAGCTTAGCAGGGGGGGGACTCTATGGCTACACCTTC; CDR3aa: CASSLAGGGLYGYTF
abundance: many; j_gene: TRBJ2-3; d_gene: .; v_gene: TRBV4-3; CDR3nt: TGCGCCAGCAGCCAAGAAGTGGCAGGGTATGCAGATACGCAGTATTTT; CDR3aa: CASSQEVAGYADTQYF
abundance: many; j_gene: TRBJ2-5; d_gene: .; v_gene: TRBV6-6; CDR3nt: TGTGCCAGCAGACACTCGTGGGAGACCCAGTACTTC; CDR3aa: CASRHSWETQYF
abundance: many; j_gene: TRBJ2-3; d_gene: .; v_gene: TRBV12-3/TRBV12-4; CDR3nt: TGTGCCAGCAGTTTCGCTAGCGGCACAGATACGCAGTATTTT; CDR3aa: CASSFASGTDTQYF
abundance: many; j_gene: TRBJ2-1; d_gene: .; v_gene: TRBV4-2; CDR3nt: TGTGCCAGCAGCCAATCCGACTTTGGTGGGCAGTTCTTC; CDR3aa: CASSQSDFGGQFF
abundance: many; j_gene: TRBJ2-2; d_gene: TRBD2; v_gene: TRBV6-5; CDR3nt: TGTGCCAGCAGTTATGCTAGCGGGAGGGTGAACACCGGGGAGCTGTTTTTT; CDR3aa: CASSYASGRVNTGELFF
abundance: many; j_gene: TRBJ2-7; d_gene: .; v_gene: TRBV5-5; CDR3nt: TGTGCCAGCAGCGGGGATACGGGTCTCTACCACGAGCAGTACTTC; CDR3aa: CASSGDTGLYHEQYF
abundance: few; j_gene: TRBJ1-4; d_gene: TRBD1; v_gene: TRBV6-1; CDR3nt: TGTGCCAGCAGCCGCCGGGACAGTCGATTGGGTGAAAAACTGTTTTTT; CDR3aa: CASSRRDSRLGEKLFF
abundance: .; j_gene: TRBJ1-2; d_gene: TRBD1; v_gene: TRBV6-5; CDR3nt: TGTGCCAGCAGTTATCACGGACAGGAATCCAACCTCCTGTATGGCTACACCTTC; CDR3aa: CASSYHGQESNLLYGYTF
abundance: few; j_gene: TRBJ1-2; d_gene: .; v_gene: TRBV18; CDR3nt: TGTGCCAGCTCACCGTCAGGGAACTATGGCTACACCTTC; CDR3aa: CASSPSGNYGYTF
abundance: many; j_gene: TRBJ2-2; d_gene: TRBD2; v_gene: TRBV3-1; CDR3nt: TGTGCCAGCAGCCAAGATAGGGGTAGCGGGGGGCGTCCGTCCACCGGGGAGCTGTTTTTT; CDR3aa: CASSQDRGSGGRPSTGELFF
abundance: many; j_gene: TRBJ2-1; d_gene: TRBD2; v_gene: TRBV6-2/TRBV6-3; CDR3nt: TGTGCCAGCAGTTACTTTAAGCGGGAGTACGATGAGCAGTTCTTC; CDR3aa: CASSYFKREYDEQFF
abundance: many; j_gene: TRBJ1-3; d_gene: .; v_gene: TRBV18; CDR3nt: TGTGCCAGCTCACCACCCAGGGCTATGCTCTCTGGAAACACCATATATTTT; CDR3aa: CASSPPRAMLSGNTIYF
abundance: many; j_gene: TRBJ1-5; d_gene: .; v_gene: TRBV20-1; CDR3nt: TGCAGTGCAGAACAGGGCCTCAATCAGCCCCAGCATTTT; CDR3aa: CSAEQGLNQPQHF
abundance: many; j_gene: TRBJ2-2; d_gene: .; v_gene: TRBV6-2/TRBV6-3; CDR3nt: TGTGCCAGCAGTTACTGGGGGCCGAACACCGGGGAGCTGTTTTTT; CDR3aa: CASSYWGPNTGELFF
abundance: .; j_gene: TRBJ2-1; d_gene: .; v_gene: TRBV9; CDR3nt: TGTGCCAGCAGCGAGGCCAAAGAGCAGTTCTTC; CDR3aa: CASSEAKEQFF
abundance: many; j_gene: TRBJ2-5; d_gene: .; v_gene: TRBV28; CDR3nt: TGTGCCAGCAGCCTCTCCTATGAGACCCAGTACTTC; CDR3aa: CASSLSYETQYF